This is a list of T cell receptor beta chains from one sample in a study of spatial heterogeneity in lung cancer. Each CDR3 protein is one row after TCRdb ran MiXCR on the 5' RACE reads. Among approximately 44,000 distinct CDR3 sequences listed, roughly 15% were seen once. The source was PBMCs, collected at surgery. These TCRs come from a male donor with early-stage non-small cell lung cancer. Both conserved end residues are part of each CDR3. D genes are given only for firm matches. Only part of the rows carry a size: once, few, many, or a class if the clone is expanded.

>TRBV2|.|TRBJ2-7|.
TGTGCCAGCAGGATGGGAGGGGGCCCGAGCTCCTACGAGCAGTACTTC
CASRMGGGPSSYEQYF
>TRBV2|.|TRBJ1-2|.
TGTGCCAGCAGTGACGGGCCAGCTAACTATGGCTACACCTTC
CASSDGPANYGYTF
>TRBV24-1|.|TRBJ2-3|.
TGTGCCACCAGTGATGCCCCCAAGGGCCGTGGGACAGATACGCAGTATTTT
CATSDAPKGRGTDTQYF
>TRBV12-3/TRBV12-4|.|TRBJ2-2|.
TGTGCCAGCAGTCGGGGGACCGGGGAGCTGTTTTTT
CASSRGTGELFF
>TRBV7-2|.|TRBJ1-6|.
TGTGCCAGCAGCTTAGAATGGGGTGACGATTCACCCCTCCACTTT
CASSLEWGDDSPLHF
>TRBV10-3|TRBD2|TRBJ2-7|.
TGTGCCACCAAGGGCGGGACTAGCGTTTACGAGCAGTACTTC
CATKGGTSVYEQYF
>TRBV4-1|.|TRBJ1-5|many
TGCGCCAGCAGCCTAATACCGGGGGTTTATAGCAATCAGCCCCAGCATTTT
CASSLIPGVYSNQPQHF
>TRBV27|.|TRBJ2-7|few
TGTGCCAGCAGTTTCCCGGGGTCCCCGTCCTACGAGCAGTACTTC
CASSFPGSPSYEQYF
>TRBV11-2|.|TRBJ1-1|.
TGTGCCAGCACCATTAGCGGCTTAAGAAGCCGAAACACTGAAGCTTTCTTT
CASTISGLRSRNTEAFF
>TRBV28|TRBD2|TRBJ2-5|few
TGTGCCAGCAGCCAAGTGTCCGGGACTAGCGGGAGTTATCAGACCCAGTACTTC
CASSQVSGTSGSYQTQYF
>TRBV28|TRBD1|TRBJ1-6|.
TGTGCCAGCAGTGCCTTGGACAGGCTCAATTCACCCCTCCACTTT
CASSALDRLNSPLHF
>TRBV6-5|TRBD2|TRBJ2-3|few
TGTGCCAGCAGTCTGCGGACTAGCGGGAGGTTGGGCACAGATACGCAGTATTTT
CASSLRTSGRLGTDTQYF
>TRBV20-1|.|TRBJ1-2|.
TGCAGTGCTAGGACAGACTATGGCTACACCTTC
CSARTDYGYTF
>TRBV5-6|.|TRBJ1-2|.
TGTGCCAGCCGCCTCCCGTTGGGGGTAGGCGACGCGGGGTATGGCTACACCTTC
CASRLPLGVGDAGYGYTF
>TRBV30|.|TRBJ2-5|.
TGTGCCTGGAGTGAGCGAGTGTACCAAGAGACCCAGTACTTC
CAWSERVYQETQYF
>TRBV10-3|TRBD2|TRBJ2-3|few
TGTGCCATCAGTGAGTCCCAGCGGGGGGGAAAGGAAGATACGCAGTATTTT
CAISESQRGGKEDTQYF
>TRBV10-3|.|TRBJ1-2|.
TGTGCCATCATCGAGAGGGACCCGGCAGAGGGCGGCTACACCTTC
CAIIERDPAEGGYTF
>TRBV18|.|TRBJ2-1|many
TGTGCCAGCTCACCACCCTCAGGGGCGAATGAGCAGTTCTTC
CASSPPSGANEQFF
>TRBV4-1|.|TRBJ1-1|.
TGCGCCAGCAGCCAAGAATGGGGGAGAGAAGCTTTCTTT
CASSQEWGREAFF
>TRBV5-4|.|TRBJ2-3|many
TGTGCCAGCAGCTTGTGGGGCACAGAGGCAGATACGCAGTATTTT
CASSLWGTEADTQYF
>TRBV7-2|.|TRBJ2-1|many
TGTGCCAGCAGCTTAGAGGTCAGTAGCGACGAGCAGTTCTTC
CASSLEVSSDEQFF
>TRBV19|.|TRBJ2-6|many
TGTGCCAGTAGTTCCTCGATATGGGAGGCCAACGTCCTGACTTTC
CASSSSIWEANVLTF
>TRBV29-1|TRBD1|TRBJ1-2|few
TGCAGCGTAAACACCCCGGGACAGGGGGCGCGAGGCTACACCTTC
CSVNTPGQGARGYTF
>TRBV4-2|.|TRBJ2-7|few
TGTGCCAGCAGCCAAGATATGGATTGGGAGCAGTACTTC
CASSQDMDWEQYF
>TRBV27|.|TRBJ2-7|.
TGTGCCAGCAGTTTATCCGGCAGGGGGGACGAGCAGTACTTC
CASSLSGRGDEQYF
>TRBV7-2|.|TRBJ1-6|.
TGTGCCAGCAGCCGCGCGTGGGATGATTCACCCCTCCACTTT
CASSRAWDDSPLHF
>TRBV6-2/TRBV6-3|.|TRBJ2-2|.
TGTGCCAGCAGTTACTCGGCCAGGGCGGCCGGGGAGCTGTTTTTT
CASSYSARAAGELFF
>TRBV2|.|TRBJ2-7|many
TGTGCCAGCAGTGAAGAGTCCTACGAGCAGTACTTC
CASSEESYEQYF
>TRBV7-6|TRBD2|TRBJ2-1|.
TGTGCCAGCAGCTCCGGGACTAAGGATGAGCAGTTCTTC
CASSSGTKDEQFF
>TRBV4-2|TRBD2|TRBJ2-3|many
TGTGCCAGCAGCCAAGATTGGCTAGCGGGGAGCGATACGCAGTATTTT
CASSQDWLAGSDTQYF
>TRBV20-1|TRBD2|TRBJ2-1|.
TGCAGTGCTAGTGTCCTAGCGGGGGCGGGATACAATGAGCAGTTCTTC
CSASVLAGAGYNEQFF
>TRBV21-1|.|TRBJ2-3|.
TGTGCCAGCAGCCCGGCAAACACAGATACGCAGTATTTT
CASSPANTDTQYF
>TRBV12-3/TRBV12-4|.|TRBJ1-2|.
TGTGCCAGCAGTCCCCAAACAGGCAGATATGGCTACACCTTC
CASSPQTGRYGYTF
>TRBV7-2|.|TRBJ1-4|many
TGTGCCAGCAGCATTCAATTGTCGCCTAATGAAAAACTGTTTTTT
CASSIQLSPNEKLFF
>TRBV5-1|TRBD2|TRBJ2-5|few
TGCGCCAGCAGCTTTAGCGGGCAAGAGACCCAGTACTTC
CASSFSGQETQYF
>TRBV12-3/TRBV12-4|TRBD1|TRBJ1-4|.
TGTGCCAGCAGTTCCCCCGGGACAGGGCCTGAAAAACTGTTTTTT
CASSSPGTGPEKLFF
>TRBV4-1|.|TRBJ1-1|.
TGCGCCAGCAGCCTCCTTACCGGCAGGGGTTCGGGCACTGAAGCTTTCTTT
CASSLLTGRGSGTEAFF
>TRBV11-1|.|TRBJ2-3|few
TGTGCCAGCAGCGTTCGCCTAGAGACAGATACGCAGTATTTT
CASSVRLETDTQYF
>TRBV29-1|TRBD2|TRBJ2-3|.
TGCAGCGTTGACGGGAGGAGCACAGATACGCAGTATTTT
CSVDGRSTDTQYF
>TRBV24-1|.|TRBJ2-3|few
TGTGCCACCAGTAACCCGCGGGGCTCAAGCACAGATACGCAGTATTTT
CATSNPRGSSTDTQYF
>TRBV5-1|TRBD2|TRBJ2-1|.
TGCGCCAGCAGTTTGCGGGAGGGCCGCTCCAATGAGCAGTTCTTC
CASSLREGRSNEQFF
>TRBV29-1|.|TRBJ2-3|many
TGCAGCGTGAGGAAGGGAGGCACAGATACGCAGTATTTT
CSVRKGGTDTQYF
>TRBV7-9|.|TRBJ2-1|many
TGTGCCAGCACCGACTACAATGAGCAGTTCTTC
CASTDYNEQFF
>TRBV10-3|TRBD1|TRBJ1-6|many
TGTGCCACCGTCCCGACAGGGTTTAATTCACCCCTCCACTTT
CATVPTGFNSPLHF
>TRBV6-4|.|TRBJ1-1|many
TGTGCCAGCGCGCCAGAGCTGAACACTGAAGCTTTCTTT
CASAPELNTEAFF
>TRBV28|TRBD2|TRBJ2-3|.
TGTGCCAGCAGTCTACTAGCGGGAGTGACAGATACGCAGTATTTT
CASSLLAGVTDTQYF
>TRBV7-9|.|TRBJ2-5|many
TGTGCCAGCAGCTTGCGTAGGTTTGGGACTCGACAAGAGACCCAGTACTTC
CASSLRRFGTRQETQYF
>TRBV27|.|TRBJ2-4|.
TGTGCCAGCAGGCAATGGGGGCCCAAAAACATTCAGTACTTC
CASRQWGPKNIQYF
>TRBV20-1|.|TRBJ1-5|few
TGCAGTGCTAGAGCGGGAGGGGTCTATCAGCCCCAGCATTTT
CSARAGGVYQPQHF
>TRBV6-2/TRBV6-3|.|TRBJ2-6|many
TGTGCCAGCCCCCAGGGGTCTAAGGGGGCCAACGTCCTGACTTTC
CASPQGSKGANVLTF
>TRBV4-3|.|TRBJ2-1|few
TGCGCCAGCAGCCAAGCGGACCGAATGTTCCATGAGCAGTTCTTC
CASSQADRMFHEQFF
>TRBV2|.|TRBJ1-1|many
TGTGCCAGCAAAATCGTCACTGAAGCTTTCTTT
CASKIVTEAFF
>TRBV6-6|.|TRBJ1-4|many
TGTGCCAGCAGCTCCAGGGGAGGTGAAAAACTGTTTTTT
CASSSRGGEKLFF
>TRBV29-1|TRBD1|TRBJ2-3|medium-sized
TGCAGCGTTGAAGAGGGACAGCGCACAGATACGCAGTATTTT
CSVEEGQRTDTQYF
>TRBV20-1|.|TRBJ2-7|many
TGCAGTGCCCTACTTGCTGGCTACGAGCAGTACTTC
CSALLAGYEQYF